The 29 T cell receptor beta chains in this list originate from one sample, sequenced in a study of cytomegalovirus exposure and HLA in healthy donors. Primers included in the PCR were 60 Vbeta and 13 Jbeta primers. Here immunoSEQ multiplex PCR was the method, and the copy in TCRdb shows in-frame clones only, minus some. The data contain approximately 150,000 clones, 82% of them singletons. The material sequenced was PBMCs. Receptor source: a man over 45 in good health and CMV-seropositive.

DNA of the CDR3: TGTGCCAGCAACCGACAGGGCGGAAACACTGAAGCTTTCTTT. Amino acid sequence: CASNRQGGNTEAFF. The chain couples TRBV6-5 to TRBJ1-1; the match to TRBD1 covers 7 bases. There are 14 residues in the CDR3. With V trimmed by 7 bases and J by 2 bases, 7 bases remained unmatched. Germline lookup yields CDR1 MNHEY and CDR2 SVGAGI.

The V gene is TRBV28, the J gene TRBJ2-7, with TRBD2 identical over 9 bases. V shed 8 bases and J 1 base; nucleotides not matched to a gene: 6. Germline values: CDR1 MDHEN, CDR2 SYDVKM. The CDR3 is 14 residues long. The CDR3 bases are TGTGCCAGCGCTGGACTAGCGAATTCCTACGAGCAGTACTTC. Residues: CASAGLANSYEQYF.

The V gene is TRBV19, the J gene TRBJ1-1; a weak D match, TRBD1 (5 bases). Between the trimmed V and J ends, which lost 6 bases and 1 base, there was a span of 12 bases. Germline V lookup: CDR1 LNHDA, CDR2 SQIVND (reference sequence). The CDR3 consists of 14 residues. The CDR3 protein is CASSRDRQNTEAFF. In DNA form, the CDR3 reads TGTGCCAGTAGCCGCGACAGACAGAACACTGAAGCTTTCTTT.

Concerning this clone: Other DNA sequences in the same sample also yield this CDR3. The chain recombines TRBV30 with TRBJ2-3; 8 bases are a match to TRBD2. With 0 bases clipped from V and 1 base from J, the junction kept 3 bases outside the gene matches. This CDR3 region has 15 residues. Germline CDR1 and CDR2: GTSNPN and SVGIG (reference sequence). CDR3 in DNA: TGTGCCTGGAGTGTACGTAGCGGGGGCACAGATACGCAGTATTTT. Its translation is CAWSVRSGGTDTQYF.

V gene TRBV9 combines with J gene TRBJ2-5, with TRBD2 matching over 7 bases. V lost 3 bases, J lost 9 bases, and 8 bases stayed unmatched. CDR1 is SGDLS, CDR2 YYNGEE, per germline. CDR3 length equals 13 residues. The CDR3 sequence is CASSDGLGGAQYF. The CDR3 region has the DNA TGTGCCAGCAGCGACGGGTTGGGGGGGGCCCAGTACTTC.

This chain joins TRBV15 and TRBJ1-1; a weak D match, TRBD1 (6 bases). This CDR3 has 17 residues. Germline V gene sequence: CDR1 LNHNV, CDR2 YYDKDF (reference sequence). The V and J ends lost 9 bases and 2 bases respectively, with 25 bases between them. The CDR3 DNA follows: TGTGCCACAGACCGGGACATCCATCCCTATACTAACACTGAAGCTTTCTTT. Translation: CATDRDIHPYTNTEAFF.

The V gene is TRBV7-3, the J gene TRBJ1-1, with D possibly being TRBD1 (6 bases). CDR1 SGHTA and CDR2 FQGTGA come from the germline V gene. CDR3 length equals 14 residues. V lost 0 bases, J lost 3 bases, and 8 bases lay in between. The CDR3: CASSLTGGYTEAFF. DNA for the CDR3: TGTGCCAGCAGCTTAACAGGGGGTTACACTGAAGCTTTCTTT.

V usage is TRBV28 and J usage is TRBJ1-5, with 10 bases that match TRBD1. Germline-derived CDR1 and CDR2 are MDHEN and SYDVKM. CDR3 length equals 15 residues. The V gene end was trimmed by 2 bases and the J gene end by 6 bases; junction bases not matched to a gene: 4. CDR3: CASSLDRGLGQPQHF. The CDR3 nucleotides are TGTGCCAGCAGTTTAGACAGGGGGCTCGGTCAGCCCCAGCATTTT.

This chain connects TRBV5-1 to TRBJ2-5; maybe TRBD1 (5 bases). The end of the DNA is better explained by TRBJ2-7, so the J call may be wrong. Looked up from germline, CDR1 is SGHRS and CDR2 is YFSETQ. The CDR3 contains 13 residues. The CDR3 spells CASSLGAGLEQYF. The DNA for the CDR3 is TGCGCCAGCAGCTTGGGGGCAGGGCTCGAGCAGTACTTC.

The V gene is TRBV9, the J gene TRBJ2-2; weak D call: TRBD2 (5 bases). The CDR3 has 13 amino acids. V lost 0 bases and J lost 8, with 8 bases in between. Germline V CDR1 and CDR2: SGDLS, YYNGEE. CDR3 sequence (DNA): TGTGCCAGCAGCGTAGGAGGGCAGGGGGAGCTGTTTTTT. It codes for CASSVGGQGELFF.

The chain links TRBV11-3 to TRBJ2-3, with D uncertain. The CDR3 extends over 14 amino acids. The V gene lost 2 bases and the J gene lost 0 bases, with 6 bases spanning the gap. Germline V gene lookup returns CDR1 SGHNT and CDR2 YENEEA. The CDR3 sequence: CASSLYGSTDTQYF. CDR3 in DNA: TGTGCCAGCAGCTTATACGGTAGCACAGATACGCAGTATTTT.

The rearrangement uses TRBV29-1 and TRBJ2-6; the D gene is possibly TRBD1 (6 bases). This CDR3 contains 13 residues. Germline CDR1 is SQVTM and CDR2 is ANQGSEA. The V and J ends lost 7 bases and 2 bases respectively, with 9 bases between them. CDR3 loop: CSASGAGANVLTF. The DNA for the CDR3 is TGCAGCGCCTCAGGGGCTGGGGCCAACGTCCTGACTTTC.

The chain carries TRBV7-6 and TRBJ1-6; tentative D call: TRBD1 (5 bases). CDR1 and CDR2 from the germline V gene are SGHVS and FNYEAQ. V was shortened by 5 bases and J by 6 bases, with 20 bases between the two germline ends. This CDR3 comprises 17 residues. This CDR3 reads CASSHRLGQTFNSPLHF. CDR3 sequence (DNA): TGTGCCAGCAGCCACCGGCTCGGACAAACTTTTAATTCACCCCTCCACTTT.

The chain is built from TRBV7-2 and TRBJ2-6; perhaps TRBD2 as D (6 bases). The CDR3 spans 17 residues. The germline CDR1 and CDR2 sequences are SGHTA and FQGNSA. V lost 0 bases, J lost 0 bases, and 9 bases lay in between. DNA of the CDR3: TGTGCCAGCAGCTTAGCGGGGGGAAACTCTGGGGCCAACGTCCTGACTTTC. Translated: CASSLAGGNSGANVLTF.

V gene TRBV6-5 combines with J gene TRBJ2-5, with TRBD2 matching over 8 bases. Germline V lookup: CDR1 MNHEY, CDR2 SVGAGI. The CDR3 loop spans 15 amino acids. Germline trimming cut 4 bases from V and 3 bases from J; bases unmatched to any gene: 7. CDR3 sequence: CASSFLAGNKETQYF. The CDR3 region has the DNA TGTGCCAGCAGTTTCCTAGCGGGTAACAAAGAGACCCAGTACTTC.

This clone was detected only a few times. The V call is TRBV6-1, the J call TRBJ1-1, with D possibly TRBD1 on 5 matching bases. CDR3 length: 14 residues. Germline CDR1 MNHNS, CDR2 SASEGT. The V gene lost 5 bases and the J gene lost 7 bases, with 17 bases spanning the gap. CDR3 sequence reads: CASSPWGEEGEAFF. The CDR3 DNA reads as TGTGCCAGCAGTCCGTGGGGGGAGGAGGGTGAAGCTTTCTTT.

V is TRBV2 and J is TRBJ2-1; 14 bases are shared with TRBD2. Germline trimming cut 6 bases from V and 5 bases from J; bases unmatched to any gene: 12. CDR3 length: 18 amino acids. Germline V gene sequence: CDR1 SNHLY, CDR2 FYNNEI. CDR3 residues: CASSVGLAGGSLDNEQFF. The CDR3 DNA reads as TGTGCCAGCAGCGTTGGACTAGCGGGAGGATCACTCGACAATGAGCAGTTCTTC.

This clone was counted once. The chain carries TRBV11-3 and TRBJ2-1; 7 bases fit TRBD1. Trimming cost V 1 base and J 3 bases; bases outside gene matches: 3. The CDR3 extends over 15 amino acids. Germline values: CDR1 SGHNT, CDR2 YENEEA. The CDR3 region has the DNA TGTGCCAGCAGCTTAGGTCAGGGGGTCTACAATGAGCAGTTCTTC. Its protein product is CASSLGQGVYNEQFF.

The chain recombines TRBV19 with TRBJ2-7; 7 positions match TRBD1. This CDR3 region has 16 residues. CDR1 LNHDA and CDR2 SQIVND come from the germline V gene (reference sequence). J lost 0 bases, V lost 1 base, and 6 bases had no gene match. Written as DNA, the CDR3 is TGTGCCAGTAGTATAGGGACAGGATCCTTCTCCTACGAGCAGTACTTC. Translated, it gives CASSIGTGSFSYEQYF.

This chain uses TRBV7-2 with TRBJ2-7; perhaps TRBD1 as D (5 bases). V was trimmed by 1 base and J by 7 bases, leaving 11 bases between them. This CDR3 comprises 13 residues. Germline V lookup: CDR1 SGHTA, CDR2 FQGNSA. The CDR3 nucleotides are TGTGCCAGCAGCTTAGGGGGCGATCTGGAGCAGTACTTC. It encodes CASSLGGDLEQYF.

The chain joins TRBV11-3 to TRBJ2-5, with 14 positions matching TRBD2. CDR1 and CDR2 (germline): SGHNT, YENEEA. The trim removed 1 base at V and 2 bases at J, leaving 6 bases unmatched. The CDR3 consists of 18 residues. The CDR3 loop reads CASSLGGTSGGPQETQYF. The CDR3 nucleotides are TGTGCCAGCAGCTTAGGCGGGACTAGCGGGGGCCCACAAGAGACCCAGTACTTC.

The chain joins TRBV9 to TRBJ2-5; 11 bases fit TRBD2. Germline assignment: CDR1 SGDLS and CDR2 YYNGEE. J gave up 2 bases and V 0 bases, and 3 bases lay outside the gene matches. The length of the CDR3 is 16 residues. CDR3 in DNA: TGTGCCAGCAGCGTAGCTCCTAGCGGGGGGCAAGAGACCCAGTACTTC. Amino acid sequence: CASSVAPSGGQETQYF.

This clone was seen only a few times. V is TRBV9 and J is TRBJ1-4, with a possible D match to TRBD1 (5 bases). Germline lookup yields CDR1 SGDLS and CDR2 YYNGEE. V was cut by 4 bases and J by 2 bases, with 9 bases left in between. The CDR3 totals 14 residues. This chain's CDR3 is CASSPGGTNEKLFF. CDR3 coding DNA: TGTGCCAGCAGCCCGGGGGGTACTAATGAAAAACTGTTTTTT.

The V call is TRBV28, the J call TRBJ2-5; 13 bases agree with TRBD2. V trimming: 6 bases; J trimming: 5 bases; junction bases outside the gene matches: 9. The CDR3 loop spans 16 amino acids. Germline V gene sequence: CDR1 MDHEN, CDR2 SYDVKM. The CDR3 nucleotides are TGTGCCAGCAGCCCCTCGGGGACTAGCGGGACGGAGACCCAGTACTTC. As protein: CASSPSGTSGTETQYF.

The chain is built from TRBV18 and TRBJ2-1; 8 bases match TRBD2. The CDR3 is 15 residues long. V was pared by 0 bases and J by 8 bases, with 6 bases of the junction left unmatched. Germline lookup yields CDR1 KGHSH and CDR2 LQKENI. CDR3 residues: CASSPPGQAGDEQFF. The DNA of the CDR3 is TGTGCCAGCTCACCACCGGGACAAGCGGGGGATGAGCAGTTCTTC.

This clone was picked up one time. The rearrangement joins TRBV5-1 to TRBJ1-1, with a tentative D call TRBD1 (5 bases). V was cut by 3 bases and J by 4 bases, with 13 bases left in between. CDR3 length equals 14 residues. Per germline, CDR1 SGHRS and CDR2 YFSETQ. The CDR3 DNA reads TGCGCCAGCAGCTCCGCGGGGGAAGGCACTGAAGCTTTCTTT. The encoded protein is CASSSAGEGTEAFF. Based on the CDR3 plus reference TRBV5-1 and TRBJ1-1, the full variable domain is KAGVTQTPRYLIKTRGQQVTLSCSPISGHRSVSWYQQTPGQGLQFLFEYFSETQRNKGNFPGRFSGRQFSNSRSEMNVSTLELGDSALYLCASSSAGEGTEAFFGQGTRLTVV.

This chain uses TRBV7-3 with TRBJ2-6; possible D gene TRBD1, 6 bases. Trimming cost V 1 base and J 4 bases, with 11 bases left between them. Germline CDR1 is SGHTA and CDR2 is FQGTGA. This CDR3 has 16 amino acids. As DNA, the CDR3 is TGTGCCAGCAGCTTAAAAACAGGGAACGGGGCCAACGTCCTGACTTTC. Amino acids: CASSLKTGNGANVLTF. Full variable domain (rest looked up from reference TRBV7-3 and TRBJ2-6): GAGVSQTPSNKVTEKGKYVELRCDPISGHTALYWYRQSLGQGPEFLIYFQGTGAADDSGLPNDRFFAVRPEGSVSTLKIQRTERGDSAVYLCASSLKTGNGANVLTFGAGSRLTVL.

This clone was found once. This sequence joins TRBV5-1 and TRBJ2-2; D might be TRBD1 (5 bases). V dropped 5 bases and J dropped 5 bases, with 16 bases sitting between them. Germline assignment: CDR1 SGHRS and CDR2 YFSETQ. The CDR3 runs to 15 residues. The CDR3 coding sequence is TGCGCCAGCAGAACACAGGCGAGTACAACCGGGGAGCTGTTTTTT. It encodes CASRTQASTTGELFF.

The CDR3 coding sequence is TGTGCCAGCTCAACTACAGGGGGCGGCTCACAGCCCCAGCATTTT. It specifies CASSTTGGGSQPQHF. The chain has TRBV18 and TRBJ1-5; 9 positions agree with TRBD1. CDR3 length: 15 residues. CDR1 and CDR2 (germline): KGHSH, LQKENI. J gave up 7 bases and V 5 bases, and 9 bases lay outside the gene matches.